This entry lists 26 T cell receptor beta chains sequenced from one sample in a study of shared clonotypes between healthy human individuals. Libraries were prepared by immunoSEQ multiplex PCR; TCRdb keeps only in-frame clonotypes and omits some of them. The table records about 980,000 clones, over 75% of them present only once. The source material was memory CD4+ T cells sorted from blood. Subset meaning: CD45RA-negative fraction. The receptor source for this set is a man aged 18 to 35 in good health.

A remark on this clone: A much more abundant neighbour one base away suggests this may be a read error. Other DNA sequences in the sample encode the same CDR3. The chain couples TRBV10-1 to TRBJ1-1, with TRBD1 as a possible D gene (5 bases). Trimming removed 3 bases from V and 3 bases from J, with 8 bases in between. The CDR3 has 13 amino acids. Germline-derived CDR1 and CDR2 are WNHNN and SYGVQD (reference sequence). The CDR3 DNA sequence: TGCGCCAGCAGTGAATGGGGGTACACTGAAGCTTTCTTT. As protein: CASSEWGYTEAFF.

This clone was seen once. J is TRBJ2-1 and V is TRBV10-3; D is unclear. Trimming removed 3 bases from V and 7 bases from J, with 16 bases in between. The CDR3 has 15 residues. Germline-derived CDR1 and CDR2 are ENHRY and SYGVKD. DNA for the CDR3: TGTGCCATCAGTGATTCACTCGCTAAGAGTAATGAGCAGTTCTTC. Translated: CAISDSLAKSNEQFF.

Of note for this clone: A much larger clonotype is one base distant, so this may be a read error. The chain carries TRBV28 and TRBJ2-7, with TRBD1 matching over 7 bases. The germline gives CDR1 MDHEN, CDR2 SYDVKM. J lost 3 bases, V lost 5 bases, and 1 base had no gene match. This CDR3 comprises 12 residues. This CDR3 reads CASSGDSYEQYF. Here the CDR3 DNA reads TGTGCCAGCAGTGGGGACAGCTACGAGCAGTACTTC.

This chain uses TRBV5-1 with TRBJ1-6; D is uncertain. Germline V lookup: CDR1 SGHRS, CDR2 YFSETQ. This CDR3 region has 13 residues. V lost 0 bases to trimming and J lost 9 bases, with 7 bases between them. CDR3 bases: TGCGCCAGCAGCTTGGGGCACCTTTCACCCCTCCACTTT. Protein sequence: CASSLGHLSPLHF.

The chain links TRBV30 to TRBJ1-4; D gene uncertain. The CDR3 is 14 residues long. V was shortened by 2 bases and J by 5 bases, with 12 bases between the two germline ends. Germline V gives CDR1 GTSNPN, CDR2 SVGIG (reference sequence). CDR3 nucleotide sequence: TGTGCCTGGAGTCTAGGAGGCCAGAATGAAAAACTGTTTTTT. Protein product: CAWSLGGQNEKLFF. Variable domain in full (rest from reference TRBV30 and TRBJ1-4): SQTIHQWPATLVQPVGSPLSLECTVEGTSNPNLYWYRQAAGRGLQLLFYSVGIGQISSEVPQNLSASRPQDRQFILSSKKLLLSDSGFYLCAWSLGGQNEKLFFGSGTQLSVL.

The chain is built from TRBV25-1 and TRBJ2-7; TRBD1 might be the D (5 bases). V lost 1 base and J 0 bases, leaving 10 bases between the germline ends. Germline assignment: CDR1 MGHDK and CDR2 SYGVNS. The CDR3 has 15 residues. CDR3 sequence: CASSESKGRSYEQYF. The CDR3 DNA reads TGTGCCAGCAGTGAATCGAAGGGGCGCTCCTACGAGCAGTACTTC.

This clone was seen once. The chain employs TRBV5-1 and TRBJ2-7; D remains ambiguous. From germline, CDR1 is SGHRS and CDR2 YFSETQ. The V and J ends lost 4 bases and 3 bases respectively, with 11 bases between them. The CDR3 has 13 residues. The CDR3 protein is CASSPQDRYEQYF. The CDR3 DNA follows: TGCGCCAGCAGCCCCCAGGACCGCTACGAGCAGTACTTC. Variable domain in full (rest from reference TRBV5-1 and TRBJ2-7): KAGVTQTPRYLIKTRGQQVTLSCSPISGHRSVSWYQQTPGQGLQFLFEYFSETQRNKGNFPGRFSGRQFSNSRSEMNVSTLELGDSALYLCASSPQDRYEQYFGPGTRLTVT.

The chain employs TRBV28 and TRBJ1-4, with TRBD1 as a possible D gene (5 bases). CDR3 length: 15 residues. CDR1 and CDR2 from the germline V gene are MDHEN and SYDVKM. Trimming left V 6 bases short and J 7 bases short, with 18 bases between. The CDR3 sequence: CASSPAGVGVEKLFF. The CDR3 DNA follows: TGTGCCAGCAGCCCTGCGGGGGTAGGCGTTGAAAAACTGTTTTTT.

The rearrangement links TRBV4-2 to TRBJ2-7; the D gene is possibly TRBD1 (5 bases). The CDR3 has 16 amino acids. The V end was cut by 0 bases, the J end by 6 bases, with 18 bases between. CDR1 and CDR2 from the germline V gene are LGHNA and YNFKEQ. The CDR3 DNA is TGTGCCAGCAGCCAAGATTGGACATCCACCTTTTTCGAGCAGTACTTC. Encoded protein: CASSQDWTSTFFEQYF.

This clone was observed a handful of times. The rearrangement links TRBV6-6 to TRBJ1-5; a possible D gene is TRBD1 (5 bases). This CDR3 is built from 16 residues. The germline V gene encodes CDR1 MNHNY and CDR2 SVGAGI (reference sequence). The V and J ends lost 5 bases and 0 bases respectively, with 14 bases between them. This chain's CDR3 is CASSPAGQFSNQPQHF. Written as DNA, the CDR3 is TGTGCCAGCAGTCCCGCGGGGCAGTTTAGCAATCAGCCCCAGCATTTT.

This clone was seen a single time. This CDR3 is CASRKQGMGTGELFF. The CDR3 nucleotides read TGTGCCAGCAGAAAACAGGGAATGGGGACCGGGGAGCTGTTTTTT. The chain joins TRBV6-5 to TRBJ2-2; possibly TRBD1 for D (6 bases). Germline CDR1 MNHEY, CDR2 SVGAGI. The V gene lost 6 bases and the J gene lost 5 bases, with 16 bases spanning the gap. The CDR3 spans 15 residues.

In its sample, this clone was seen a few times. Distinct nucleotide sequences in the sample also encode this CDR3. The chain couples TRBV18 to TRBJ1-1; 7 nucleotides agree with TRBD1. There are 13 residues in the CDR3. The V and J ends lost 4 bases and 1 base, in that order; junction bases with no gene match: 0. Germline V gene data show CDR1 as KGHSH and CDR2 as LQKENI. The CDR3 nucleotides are TGTGCCAGCTCACGGGACAGGAACACTGAAGCTTTCTTT. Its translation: CASSRDRNTEAFF.

In DNA, the CDR3 is TGTGCCAGCAGGGGCGGGACAGGGGGGCCCCAGCATTTT. This translates into CASRGGTGGPQHF. The V call is TRBV2, the J call TRBJ1-5; TRBD1 aligns across 11 bases. V dropped 6 bases and J dropped 9; count of bases not matched to a gene: 4. This CDR3 has 13 amino acids. Per the germline V gene, CDR1 is SNHLY and CDR2 is FYNNEI.

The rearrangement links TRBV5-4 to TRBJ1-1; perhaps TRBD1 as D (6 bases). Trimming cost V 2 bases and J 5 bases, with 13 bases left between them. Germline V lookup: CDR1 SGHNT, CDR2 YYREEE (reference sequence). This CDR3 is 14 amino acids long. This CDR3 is CASSFGGARTEAFF. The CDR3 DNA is TGTGCCAGCAGCTTCGGGGGGGCGCGGACTGAAGCTTTCTTT.

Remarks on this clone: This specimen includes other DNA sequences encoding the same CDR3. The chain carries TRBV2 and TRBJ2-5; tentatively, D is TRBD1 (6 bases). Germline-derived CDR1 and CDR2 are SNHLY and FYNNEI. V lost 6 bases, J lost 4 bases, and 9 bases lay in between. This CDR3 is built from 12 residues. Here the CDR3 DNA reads TGTGCCAGCAGGGAACAGGGAGAGACCCAGTACTTC. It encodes CASREQGETQYF. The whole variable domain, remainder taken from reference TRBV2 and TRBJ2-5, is EPEVTQTPSHQVTQMGQEVILRCVPISNHLYFYWYRQILGQKVEFLVSFYNNEISEKSEIFDDQFSVERPDGSNFTLKIRSTKLEDSAMYFCASREQGETQYFGPGTRLLVL.

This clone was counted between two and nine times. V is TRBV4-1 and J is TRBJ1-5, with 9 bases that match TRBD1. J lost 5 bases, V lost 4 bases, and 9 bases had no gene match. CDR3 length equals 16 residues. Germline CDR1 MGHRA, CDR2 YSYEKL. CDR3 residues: CASSRIGTGTDQPQHF. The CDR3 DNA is TGCGCCAGCAGCCGAATCGGGACAGGGACCGATCAGCCCCAGCATTTT.

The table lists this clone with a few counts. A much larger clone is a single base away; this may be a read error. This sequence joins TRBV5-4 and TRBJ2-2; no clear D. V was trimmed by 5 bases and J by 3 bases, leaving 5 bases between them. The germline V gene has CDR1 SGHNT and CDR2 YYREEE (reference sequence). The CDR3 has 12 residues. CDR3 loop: CASSRDTGELFF. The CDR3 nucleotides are TGTGCCAGCAGTCGGGACACCGGGGAGCTGTTTTTT. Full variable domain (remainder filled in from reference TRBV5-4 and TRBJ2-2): ETGVTQSPTHLIKTRGQQVTLRCSSQSGHNTVSWYQQALGQGPQFIFQYYREEENGRGNFPPRFSGLQFPNYSSELNVNALELDDSALYLCASSRDTGELFFGEGSRLTVL.

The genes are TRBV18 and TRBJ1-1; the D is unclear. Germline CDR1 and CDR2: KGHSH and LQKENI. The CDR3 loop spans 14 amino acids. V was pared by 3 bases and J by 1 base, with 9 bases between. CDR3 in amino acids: CASSPRVENTEAFF. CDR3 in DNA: TGTGCCAGCTCACCGCGGGTAGAGAACACTGAAGCTTTCTTT.

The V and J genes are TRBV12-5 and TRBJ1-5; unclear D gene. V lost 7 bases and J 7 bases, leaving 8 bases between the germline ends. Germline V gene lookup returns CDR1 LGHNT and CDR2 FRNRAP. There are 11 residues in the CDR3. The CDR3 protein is CASAIEQPQHF. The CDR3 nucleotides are TGTGCTAGTGCTATTGAGCAGCCCCAGCATTTT.

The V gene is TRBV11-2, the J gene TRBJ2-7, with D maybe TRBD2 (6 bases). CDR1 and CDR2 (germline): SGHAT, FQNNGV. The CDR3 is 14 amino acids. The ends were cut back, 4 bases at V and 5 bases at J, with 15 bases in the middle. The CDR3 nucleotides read TGTGCCAGCAGCTCGACTAGGGCCCCCCACGAGCAGTACTTC. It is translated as CASSSTRAPHEQYF.

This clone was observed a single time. CDR3 nucleotide sequence: TGTGCCAGCAGCTTGGGATTGGGAGATACGCAGTATTTT. It is translated as CASSLGLGDTQYF. The chain employs TRBV9 and TRBJ2-3; D call uncertain. V lost 4 bases and J 5 bases, leaving 11 bases between the germline ends. In germline, CDR1 is SGDLS, CDR2 YYNGEE. The CDR3 contains 13 residues.

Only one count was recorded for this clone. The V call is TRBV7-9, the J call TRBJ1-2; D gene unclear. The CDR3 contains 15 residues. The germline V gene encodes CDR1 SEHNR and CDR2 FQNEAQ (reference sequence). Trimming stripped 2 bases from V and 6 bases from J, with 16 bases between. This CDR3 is CASSLSGIGVDGYTF. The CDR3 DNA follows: TGTGCCAGCAGCTTATCGGGGATCGGGGTAGATGGCTACACCTTC.

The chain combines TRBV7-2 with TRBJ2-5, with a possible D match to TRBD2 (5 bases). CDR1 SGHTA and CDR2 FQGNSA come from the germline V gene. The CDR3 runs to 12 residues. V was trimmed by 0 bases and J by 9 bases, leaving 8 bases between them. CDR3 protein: CASSLASGAQYF. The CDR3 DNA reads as TGTGCCAGCAGCTTAGCGTCCGGGGCCCAGTACTTC.

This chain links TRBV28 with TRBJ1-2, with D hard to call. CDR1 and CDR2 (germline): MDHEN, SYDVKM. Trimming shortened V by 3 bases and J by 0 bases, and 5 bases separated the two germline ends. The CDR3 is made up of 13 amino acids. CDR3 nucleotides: TGTGCCAGCAGTTTTAATTCTAACTATGGCTACACCTTC. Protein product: CASSFNSNYGYTF.

The CDR3 sequence: CAISRTVATNEKLFF. CDR3 sequence (DNA): TGTGCCATCAGTAGGACAGTTGCAACTAATGAAAAACTGTTTTTT. The chain joins TRBV10-3 to TRBJ1-4, with D maybe TRBD1 (6 bases). The CDR3 has 15 residues. Germline assignment: CDR1 ENHRY and CDR2 SYGVKD. The V end was cut by 5 bases, the J end by 0 bases, with 10 bases between.

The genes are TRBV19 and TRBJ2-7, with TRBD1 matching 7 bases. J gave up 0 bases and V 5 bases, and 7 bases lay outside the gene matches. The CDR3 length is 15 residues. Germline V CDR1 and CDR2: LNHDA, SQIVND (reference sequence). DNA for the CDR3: TGTGCCAGTAGTCCCTGGGACAGCCTCTCCTACGAGCAGTACTTC. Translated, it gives CASSPWDSLSYEQYF.